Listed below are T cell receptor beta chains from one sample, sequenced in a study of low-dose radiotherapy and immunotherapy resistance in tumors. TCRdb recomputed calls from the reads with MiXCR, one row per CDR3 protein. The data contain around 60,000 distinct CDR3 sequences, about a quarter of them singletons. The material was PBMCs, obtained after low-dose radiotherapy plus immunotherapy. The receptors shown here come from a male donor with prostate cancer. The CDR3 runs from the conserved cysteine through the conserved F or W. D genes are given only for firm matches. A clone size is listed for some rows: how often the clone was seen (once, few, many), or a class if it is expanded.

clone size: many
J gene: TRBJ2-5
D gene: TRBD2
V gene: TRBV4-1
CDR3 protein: CASTRLAGSQETQYF
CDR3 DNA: TGCGCCAGCACTAGATTAGCGGGGAGTCAAGAGACCCAGTACTTC

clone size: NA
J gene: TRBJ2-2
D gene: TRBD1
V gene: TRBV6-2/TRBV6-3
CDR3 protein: CASKPGQTLTGELFF
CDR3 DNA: TGTGCCAGCAAACCGGGACAGACATTGACCGGGGAGCTGTTTTTT

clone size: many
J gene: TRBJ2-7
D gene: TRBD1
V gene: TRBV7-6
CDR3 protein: CASSAGTGVGNEQYF
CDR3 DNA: TGTGCCAGCAGCGCCGGGACAGGGGTTGGCAACGAGCAGTACTTC

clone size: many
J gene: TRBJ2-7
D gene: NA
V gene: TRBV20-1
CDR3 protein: CSARVDGYAHEQYF
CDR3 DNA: TGCAGTGCTAGGGTAGATGGGTATGCCCACGAGCAGTACTTC

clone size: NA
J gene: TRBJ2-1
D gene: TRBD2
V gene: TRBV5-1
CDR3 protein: CASSLAAGGPNEQFF
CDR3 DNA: TGCGCCAGCAGCTTGGCGGCGGGAGGGCCCAATGAGCAGTTCTTC

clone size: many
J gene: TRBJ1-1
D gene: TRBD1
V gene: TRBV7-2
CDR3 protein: CASIRDSLTEAFF
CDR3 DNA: TGTGCCAGCATCAGGGACAGTCTCACTGAAGCTTTCTTT

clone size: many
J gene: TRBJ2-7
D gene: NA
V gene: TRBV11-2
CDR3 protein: CASMDAGTGSSYEQYF
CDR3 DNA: TGTGCCAGCATGGACGCCGGGACCGGCAGCTCCTACGAGCAGTACTTC

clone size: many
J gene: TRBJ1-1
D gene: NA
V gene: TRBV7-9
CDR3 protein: CASSLGLGLPGAFF
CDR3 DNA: TGTGCCAGCAGCTTAGGACTAGGACTCCCCGGAGCTTTCTTT

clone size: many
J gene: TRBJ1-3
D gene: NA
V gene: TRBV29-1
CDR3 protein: CSVVRGSGNTIYF
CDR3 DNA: TGCAGCGTTGTCCGGGGCTCTGGAAACACCATATATTTT

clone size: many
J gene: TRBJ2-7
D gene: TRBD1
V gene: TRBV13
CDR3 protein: CASSSTGGRGYEQYF
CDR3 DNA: TGTGCCAGCAGCTCCACAGGGGGCAGGGGCTACGAGCAGTACTTC

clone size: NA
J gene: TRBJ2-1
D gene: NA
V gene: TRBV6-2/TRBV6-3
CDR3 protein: CARTLPGGFYEQFF
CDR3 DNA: TGTGCCAGGACCCTCCCCGGAGGGTTCTATGAGCAGTTCTTC

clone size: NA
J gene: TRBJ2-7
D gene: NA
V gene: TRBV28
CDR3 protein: CASSPKTFEQYF
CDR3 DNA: TGTGCCAGCAGCCCCAAGACATTCGAGCAGTACTTC

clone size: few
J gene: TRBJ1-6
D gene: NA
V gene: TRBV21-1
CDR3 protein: CASRGQDYNSPLHF
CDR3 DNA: TGTGCCAGCAGGGGACAGGACTATAATTCACCCCTCCACTTT

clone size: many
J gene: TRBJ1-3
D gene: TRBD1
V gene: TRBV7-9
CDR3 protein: CASSPRDRVAVKPRGNTIYF
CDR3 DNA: TGTGCCAGCAGCCCACGGGACAGGGTTGCAGTAAAGCCAAGGGGAAACACCATATATTTT

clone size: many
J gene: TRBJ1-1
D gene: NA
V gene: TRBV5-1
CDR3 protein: CASSEGPSYTEAFF
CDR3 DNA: TGCGCCAGCAGCGAGGGACCTTCCTACACTGAAGCTTTCTTT

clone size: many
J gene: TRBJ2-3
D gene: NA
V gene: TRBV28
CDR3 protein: CASSLGRTTDTQYF
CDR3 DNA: TGTGCCAGCAGTTTAGGCAGGACCACAGATACGCAGTATTTT

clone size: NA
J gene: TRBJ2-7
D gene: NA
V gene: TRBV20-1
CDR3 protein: CSARVGLSIGNEQYF
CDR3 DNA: TGCAGTGCTAGAGTCGGACTATCAATCGGCAACGAGCAGTACTTC

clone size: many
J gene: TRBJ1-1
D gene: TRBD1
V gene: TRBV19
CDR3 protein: CASTGTGVFTEAFF
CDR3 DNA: TGTGCCAGTACCGGGACAGGGGTCTTCACTGAAGCTTTCTTT

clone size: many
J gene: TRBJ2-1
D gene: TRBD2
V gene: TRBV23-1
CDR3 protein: CANGLADYNEQFF
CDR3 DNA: TGCGCCAACGGACTAGCGGACTACAATGAGCAGTTCTTC

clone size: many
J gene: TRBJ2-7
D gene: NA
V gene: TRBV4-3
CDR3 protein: CASSQDLPHEQYF
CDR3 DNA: TGCGCCAGCAGCCAAGATCTCCCCCACGAGCAGTACTTC

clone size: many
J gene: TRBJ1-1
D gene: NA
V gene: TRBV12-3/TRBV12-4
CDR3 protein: CASSGTGSTTEAFF
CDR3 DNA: TGTGCCAGCAGTGGAACAGGGTCGACCACTGAAGCTTTCTTT

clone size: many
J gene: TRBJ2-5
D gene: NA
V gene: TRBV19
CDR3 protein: CASRRGSFLETQYF
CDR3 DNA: TGTGCCAGTAGAAGAGGGAGTTTTCTAGAGACCCAGTACTTC

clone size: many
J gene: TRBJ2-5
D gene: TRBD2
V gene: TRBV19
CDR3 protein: CASSNGLGAISRETQYF
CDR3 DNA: TGTGCCAGTAGTAACGGACTAGGGGCAATCAGTAGAGAGACCCAGTACTTC

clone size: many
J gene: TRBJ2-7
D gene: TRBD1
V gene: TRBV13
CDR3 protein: CASSLPPPGGYEQYF
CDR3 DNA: TGTGCCAGCAGCTTACCACCACCAGGGGGCTACGAGCAGTACTTC

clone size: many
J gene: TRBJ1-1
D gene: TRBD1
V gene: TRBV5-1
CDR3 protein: CASSLQAGGGNTEAFF
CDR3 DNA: TGCGCCAGCAGCTTACAGGCAGGGGGGGGAAACACTGAAGCTTTCTTT

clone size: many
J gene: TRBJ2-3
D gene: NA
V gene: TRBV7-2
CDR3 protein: CASSLQGTNPDTQYF
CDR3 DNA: TGTGCCAGCAGCCTTCAGGGGACCAACCCAGATACGCAGTATTTT

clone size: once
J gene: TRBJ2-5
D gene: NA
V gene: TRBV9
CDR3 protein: CASSVSTKQETQYF
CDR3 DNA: TGTGCCAGCAGCGTATCCACAAAACAAGAGACCCAGTACTTC

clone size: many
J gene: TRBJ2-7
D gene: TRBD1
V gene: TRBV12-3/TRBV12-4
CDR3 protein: CASTETGTGVYEQYF
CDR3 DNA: TGTGCCAGCACTGAAACCGGGACAGGCGTCTACGAGCAGTACTTC

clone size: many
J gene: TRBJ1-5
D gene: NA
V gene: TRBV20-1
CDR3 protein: CSASGTPGRQPQHF
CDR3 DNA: TGCAGTGCCAGCGGGACCCCCGGGCGTCAGCCCCAGCATTTT

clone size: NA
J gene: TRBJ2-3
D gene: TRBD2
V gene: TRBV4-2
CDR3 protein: CASSQREGQDTQYF
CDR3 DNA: TGTGCCAGCAGCCAGCGGGAGGGGCAAGATACGCAGTATTTT

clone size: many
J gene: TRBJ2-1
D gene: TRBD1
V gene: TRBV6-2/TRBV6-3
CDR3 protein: CASTTARQGNEQFF
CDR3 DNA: TGTGCCAGCACCACGGCCCGACAGGGCAATGAGCAGTTCTTC

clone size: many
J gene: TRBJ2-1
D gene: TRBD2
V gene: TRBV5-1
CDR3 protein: CASSLSAGGPYNEQFF
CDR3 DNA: TGCGCCAGCAGCTTGTCGGCGGGGGGCCCTTACAATGAGCAGTTCTTC

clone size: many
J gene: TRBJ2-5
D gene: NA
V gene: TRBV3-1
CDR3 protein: CASSQAGEQETQYF
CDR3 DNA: TGTGCCAGCAGCCAAGCAGGGGAGCAAGAGACCCAGTACTTC

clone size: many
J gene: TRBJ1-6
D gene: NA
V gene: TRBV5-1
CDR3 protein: CASSLAGDNNSPLHF
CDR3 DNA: TGCGCCAGCAGCTTGGCCGGGGATAATAATTCACCCCTCCACTTT

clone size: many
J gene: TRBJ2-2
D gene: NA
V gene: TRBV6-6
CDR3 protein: CASSSKGAYATGELFF
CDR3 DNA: TGTGCCAGCAGTAGTAAAGGGGCTTACGCGACCGGGGAGCTGTTTTTT

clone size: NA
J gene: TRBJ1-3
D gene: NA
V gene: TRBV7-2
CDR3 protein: CASSLRAGRAGNTIYF
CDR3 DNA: TGTGCCAGCAGCCTCAGGGCGGGCCGGGCGGGAAACACCATATATTTT

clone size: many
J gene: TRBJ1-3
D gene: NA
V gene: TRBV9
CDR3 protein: CASSVGGTGNTIYF
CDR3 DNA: TGTGCCAGCAGCGTAGGAGGGACTGGAAACACCATATATTTT

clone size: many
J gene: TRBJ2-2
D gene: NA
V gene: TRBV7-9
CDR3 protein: CASSGPAPVGQTAGELFF
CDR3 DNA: TGTGCCAGCAGCGGCCCAGCCCCCGTGGGTCAAACGGCCGGGGAGCTGTTTTTT

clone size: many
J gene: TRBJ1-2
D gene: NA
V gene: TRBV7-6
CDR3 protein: CASSKVSGALNYGYTF
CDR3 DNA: TGTGCCAGCAGTAAAGTGTCAGGGGCCCTTAACTATGGCTACACCTTC

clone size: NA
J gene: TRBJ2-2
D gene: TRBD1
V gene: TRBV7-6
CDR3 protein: CASSLYSSGTGGPGELFF
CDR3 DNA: TGTGCCAGCAGCTTATATTCTTCCGGGACAGGGGGCCCCGGGGAGCTGTTTTTT

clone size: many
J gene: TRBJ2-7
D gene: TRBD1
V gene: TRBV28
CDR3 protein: CASSAPGQGVTYEQYF
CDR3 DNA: TGTGCCAGCAGTGCACCTGGACAGGGGGTGACCTACGAGCAGTACTTC

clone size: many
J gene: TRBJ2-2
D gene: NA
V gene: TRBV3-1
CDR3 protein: CASSQRGGSTGELFF
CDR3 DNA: TGTGCCAGCAGCCAGAGAGGAGGGAGCACCGGGGAGCTGTTTTTT

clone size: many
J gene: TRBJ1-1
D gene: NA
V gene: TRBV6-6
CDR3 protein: CASSRGGAGSNTESFF
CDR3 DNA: TGTGCCAGCAGTCGGGGGGGGGCAGGGTCGAACACTGAATCTTTCTTT

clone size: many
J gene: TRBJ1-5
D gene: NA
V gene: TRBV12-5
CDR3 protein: CASGSGSNQPQHF
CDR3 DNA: TGTGCTAGTGGCAGTGGTAGCAATCAGCCCCAGCATTTT

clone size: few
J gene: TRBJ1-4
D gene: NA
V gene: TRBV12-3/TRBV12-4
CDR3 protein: CASSFFSGSSNEKLFF
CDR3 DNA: TGTGCCAGCAGTTTTTTTTCGGGCAGTTCAAATGAAAAACTGTTTTTT

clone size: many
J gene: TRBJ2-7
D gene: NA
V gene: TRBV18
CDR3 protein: CASSPATSRGYEQYF
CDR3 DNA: TGTGCCAGCTCACCGGCAACTAGCAGAGGCTACGAGCAGTACTTC

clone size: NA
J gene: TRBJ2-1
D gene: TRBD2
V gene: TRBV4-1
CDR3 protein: CASSQPPGLAYEQFF
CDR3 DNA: TGCGCCAGCAGCCAACCGCCGGGACTAGCCTATGAGCAGTTCTTC

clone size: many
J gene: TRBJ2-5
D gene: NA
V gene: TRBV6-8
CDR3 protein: CASSGTGRAKTQYF
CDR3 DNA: TGTGCCAGCAGTGGAACAGGGAGGGCCAAGACCCAGTACTTC

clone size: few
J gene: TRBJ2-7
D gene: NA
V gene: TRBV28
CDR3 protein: CASNAAGYEQYF
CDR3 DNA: TGTGCCAGCAACGCCGCGGGCTACGAGCAGTACTTC

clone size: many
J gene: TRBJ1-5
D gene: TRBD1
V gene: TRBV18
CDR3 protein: CASSARTGVGQPQHF
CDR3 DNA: TGTGCCAGCTCAGCGCGGACAGGGGTTGGCCAGCCCCAGCATTTT

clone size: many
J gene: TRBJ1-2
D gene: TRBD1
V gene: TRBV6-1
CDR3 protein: CASRGLRTGRNGYTF
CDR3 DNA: TGTGCCAGCAGGGGGTTGCGGACAGGGAGGAATGGCTACACCTTC

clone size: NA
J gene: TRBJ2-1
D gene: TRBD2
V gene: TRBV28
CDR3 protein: CASTPSGTSRYNEQFF
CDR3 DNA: TGTGCCAGCACCCCCTCCGGGACTAGCCGTTACAATGAGCAGTTCTTC

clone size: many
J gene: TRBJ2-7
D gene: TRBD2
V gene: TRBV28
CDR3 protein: CASTGGGNYEQYF
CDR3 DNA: TGTGCCAGCACTGGGGGGGGAAACTACGAGCAGTACTTC

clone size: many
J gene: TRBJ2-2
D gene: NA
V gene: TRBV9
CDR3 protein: CASSSKPPDYNTGELFF
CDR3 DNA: TGTGCCAGCAGCTCCAAACCTCCGGACTATAACACCGGGGAGCTGTTTTTT